This paragraph reports one T cell receptor (beta chain). This record belongs to a study of blood T cell repertoires in COVID-19. Study background: From the United States, Italy and Spain came samples of acute and convalescent COVID-19.

Original data processing: Counts of nucleated cells, estimated from reference gene primer amplification, were obtained. Clones were read by immunoSEQ multiplex PCR, and TCRdb kept only the in-frame ones, dropping some. V, J and clone size are those of that table, while D and trimming were read from the DNA. The table lists 120,000 or so clones, roughly 80% of them singletons. Trimming at V came to 6 bases and at J to 6 bases, leaving 6 bases not matched to a gene. CDR1 is SGHRS, CDR2 YFSETQ, per germline. The CDR3 length is 15 residues. The origin of this receptor is a man in his 70s with acute or convalescent COVID-19. The sequenced material came from peripheral blood. The chain has TRBV5-1 and TRBJ1-6; 10 bases line up with TRBD1. The CDR3 sequence: CASNQGTGVNSPLHF. The CDR3 region has the DNA TGCGCCAGCAATCAAGGGACAGGGGTTAATTCACCCCTCCACTTT.